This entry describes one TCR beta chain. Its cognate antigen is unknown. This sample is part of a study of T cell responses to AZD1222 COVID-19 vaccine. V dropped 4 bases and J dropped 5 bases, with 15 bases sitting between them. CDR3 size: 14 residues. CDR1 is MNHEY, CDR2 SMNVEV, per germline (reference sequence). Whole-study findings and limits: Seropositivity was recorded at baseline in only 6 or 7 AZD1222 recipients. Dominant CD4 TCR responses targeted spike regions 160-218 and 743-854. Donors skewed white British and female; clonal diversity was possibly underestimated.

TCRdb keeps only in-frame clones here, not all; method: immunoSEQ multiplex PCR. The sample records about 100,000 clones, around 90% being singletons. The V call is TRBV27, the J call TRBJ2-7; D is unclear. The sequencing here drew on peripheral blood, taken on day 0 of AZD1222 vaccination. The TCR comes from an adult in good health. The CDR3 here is CASSSQLRGDEQYF. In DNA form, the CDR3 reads TGTGCCAGCAGTTCCCAACTCCGTGGTGACGAGCAGTACTTC.